This T cell receptor beta chain was retrieved from a study of OX40 agonist ivuxolimab in advanced cancers. Study context: Earlier treatment with anti-PD-1, anti-PD-L1 or anti-CTLA-4 was permitted, and over 35% had received some. Findings and limits, study-wide: There were, on average, more expanded clones in CD8+ T cells than in CD4+.

The protocol was immunoSEQ multiplex PCR, while the TCRdb copy is restricted to in-frame clones and leaves out a portion. The sample gives roughly 20,000 clones, just under 75% of which show up once; 25% to 40% is in the top ten. This clone was counted a few times. Its antigen is currently unknown. The sequences come from CD4+ or CD8+ T cells sorted from blood, collected in a trial of the OX40 agonist ivuxolimab. This clonotype was sampled from an adult with an advanced solid tumor such as melanoma, head and neck, liver or kidney cancer.

The CDR3 loop is CASSPAQAGGSYNEQFF. In DNA, the CDR3 is TGTGCCAGCTCACCGGCCCAAGCGGGGGGCTCCTACAATGAGCAGTTCTTC. V and J are TRBV18 and TRBJ2-1; 9 bases are a match to TRBD2. Trimming cost V 3 bases and J 0 bases; bases outside gene matches: 6. Looked up from germline, CDR1 is KGHSH and CDR2 is LQKENI. This CDR3 comprises 17 residues.